The sequence of this T cell receptor (beta chain) was determined in a study of T cell responses to AZD1222 COVID-19 vaccine. The V gene lost 5 bases and the J gene lost 9 bases, with 11 bases spanning the gap. Germline V lookup: CDR1 LNHDA, CDR2 SQIVND (reference sequence). This CDR3 comprises 12 residues. The repertoire was sequenced with immunoSEQ multiplex PCR; TCRdb's copy has only in-frame clones and lacks some. This sample has around 92,000 clones, with under 90% found just once. Sample: peripheral blood, taken on day 0 of AZD1222 vaccination. The V call is TRBV19, the J call TRBJ2-1; D is possibly TRBD2 (5 bases). The receptor's source is an adult in good health. CDR3 region: CASSLSSGEQFF. In DNA form, the CDR3 reads TGTGCCAGTAGTCTTTCCAGCGGTGAGCAGTTCTTC. The whole variable domain, remainder taken from reference TRBV19 and TRBJ2-1, is DGGITQSPKYLFRKEGQNVTLSCEQNLNHDAMYWYRQDPGQGLRLIYYSQIVNDFQKGDIAEGYSVSREKKESFPLTVTSAQKNPTAFYLCASSLSSGEQFFGPGTRLTVL.